A selection of T cell receptor beta chains follows, all from one sample in a study of T cells in Graves' hyperthyroidism and ophthalmopathy. TCRdb analysed the multiplex PCR reads with MiXCR anew, one entry per CDR3 protein. Among approximately 560,000 distinct CDR3 sequences listed, 15% to 18% were seen once. Sequenced material: blood. These TCRs come from a woman between 25 and 40 years old with Graves' hyperthyroidism. Both conserved end residues are part of each CDR3. Each record gives: D gene, V gene, clone size, J gene, CDR3 DNA, CDR3 protein. A D gene is named only where the DNA matches it firmly. Clone sizes are given selectively: once, few, many, or a class where the clone is expanded.

TRBD2	TRBV5-1	NA	TRBJ2-7	TGCGCCAGCAGCTTGGAGGGGACTAGCGGGAGGGAGCAGTACTTC	CASSLEGTSGREQYF
NA	TRBV18	many	TRBJ2-3	TGTGCCAGCGGGAACCGGGCGCAAGATACGCAGTATTTT	CASGNRAQDTQYF
NA	TRBV27	many	TRBJ2-2	TGTGCCAGCAGCTTGAGTGGCGGGGAGCTGTTTTTT	CASSLSGGELFF
NA	TRBV20-1	few	TRBJ1-1	TGCAGTTTCGCGGGGGCATTGAACACTGAAGCTTTCTTT	CSFAGALNTEAFF
NA	TRBV11-2	many	TRBJ2-3	TGTGCCAGCAGCTTAGTGGCGGCAACAGATACGCAGTATTTT	CASSLVAATDTQYF
NA	TRBV2	NA	TRBJ1-1	TGTGCCAGCATTAGTTACGAAGCTTTCTTT	CASISYEAFF
TRBD2	TRBV15	few	TRBJ2-7	TGTGCCACCAGCAGAGAACTAGCGGGCTACGAGCAGTACTTC	CATSRELAGYEQYF
TRBD1	TRBV7-9	many	TRBJ2-7	TGTGCCAGCAGCACAATGACAGGGCTCCACTACGAGCAGTACTTC	CASSTMTGLHYEQYF
NA	TRBV7-2	many	TRBJ2-3	TGTGCCAGCAGAAGGGGTGCAGATACGCAGTATTTT	CASRRGADTQYF
TRBD1	TRBV7-9	many	TRBJ2-7	TGTGCCAGCAGCTTATCCGACAGGGGTCGATACGAGCAGTACTTC	CASSLSDRGRYEQYF
TRBD2	TRBV11-1	many	TRBJ2-1	TGTGCCAGCAGCGGATTAGCGGGAGGGCCCGGTGAGCAGTTCTTC	CASSGLAGGPGEQFF
NA	TRBV5-6	many	TRBJ2-1	TGTGCCAGCAGCTCAACGTTGGGGGCCAGATCCTACAATGAGCAGTTCTTC	CASSSTLGARSYNEQFF
TRBD2	TRBV6-6	many	TRBJ2-3	TGTGCCAGCAGTTACTCGACGACTAGCGGGACGGGGGGCACAGATACGCAGTATTTT	CASSYSTTSGTGGTDTQYF
TRBD2	TRBV19	NA	TRBJ2-7	TGTGCCAGTACCTACGGACTAGCGGGAAGCTACGAGCAGTACTTC	CASTYGLAGSYEQYF
TRBD2	TRBV14	NA	TRBJ2-1	TGTGCCAGCAGCCAAGAGATCGGAGCGGGAGGCTACAATGAGCAGTTCTTC	CASSQEIGAGGYNEQFF
NA	TRBV20-1	NA	TRBJ2-1	TGCAGTGCTAGAGATGAGAGGACACATCCATACAATGAGCAGTTCTTC	CSARDERTHPYNEQFF
TRBD1	TRBV7-2	few	TRBJ2-4	TGTGCCAGCAGCCTAGGGACAGGGTGGAACATTCAGTACTTC	CASSLGTGWNIQYF
NA	TRBV11-2	many	TRBJ2-2	TGTGCCAGCAGCTTAGATAGCGGCCTGACCGGGGAGCTGTTTTTT	CASSLDSGLTGELFF
NA	TRBV6-5	many	TRBJ1-1	TGTGCCAGCAGTTACTCGGCCGATAACACTGAAGCTTTCTTT	CASSYSADNTEAFF
TRBD1	TRBV3-1	many	TRBJ1-2	TGTGCCAGCAGCCAAGGTCCCCACTCCGGGACAGGGGGCAGTAGCGGCTACACCTTC	CASSQGPHSGTGGSSGYTF
NA	TRBV9	few	TRBJ1-2	TGTGCCAGCAGCGTAGTCGACAGGCATGGCTACACCTTC	CASSVVDRHGYTF
NA	TRBV2	many	TRBJ2-3	TGTGCCAGCAGGAACAGCCGGGCCTACGCTTTGGGAGATACGCAGTATTTT	CASRNSRAYALGDTQYF
NA	TRBV27	many	TRBJ2-1	TGTGCCAGCAGTTTAGAGGAGGGCCGTGGTGAGCAGTTCTTC	CASSLEEGRGEQFF
NA	TRBV20-1	many	TRBJ1-6	TGCAGTGCTAGTGATGGGCTCTCACCCCTCCACTTT	CSASDGLSPLHF
NA	TRBV27	NA	TRBJ2-3	TGTGCCAGCAGTTCCACAGGGACCGCTACGCAGTATTTT	CASSSTGTATQYF
TRBD1	TRBV20-1	many	TRBJ1-6	TGCAGTGCCAAAGGACAGGCTCTAGGAGCACCCCTCCACTTT	CSAKGQALGAPLHF
NA	TRBV12-3/TRBV12-4	many	TRBJ1-1	TGTGCCAGCAGAGGGACTGCGGTCACTGAAGCTTTCTTT	CASRGTAVTEAFF
NA	TRBV5-1	many	TRBJ2-1	TGCGCCAGCAGGTCTGACAAGAGCTCCTACAATGAGCAGTTCTTC	CASRSDKSSYNEQFF
NA	TRBV28	few	TRBJ2-1	TGTGCCAGCACTGGTGGAGGCTACAATGAGCAGTTCTTC	CASTGGGYNEQFF
TRBD2	TRBV19	NA	TRBJ2-3	TGTGCCAGTACCCCTAGCGGGGGAACAGATACGCAGTATTTT	CASTPSGGTDTQYF
TRBD2	TRBV20-1	many	TRBJ2-5	TGCAGTGCTAGAGATCGACTAGCGGGGGCTGAACGGTACTTC	CSARDRLAGAERYF
NA	TRBV27	NA	TRBJ1-5	TGTGCCAGCAGTTTATCGAGAACGGGCAATCAGCCCCAGCATTTT	CASSLSRTGNQPQHF
TRBD2	TRBV18	many	TRBJ2-1	TGTGCCAGCTCACCACTACTCAGGACTAGCGATAACAATGAGCAGTTCTTC	CASSPLLRTSDNNEQFF
NA	TRBV12-3/TRBV12-4	many	TRBJ2-2	TGTGCCAGCAGTTACCACAGGACCGGGGAGCTGTTTTTT	CASSYHRTGELFF
NA	TRBV28	many	TRBJ2-7	TGTGCCAGCAGCAAGGACCAGGGTTCCTACGAGCAGTACTTC	CASSKDQGSYEQYF
NA	TRBV19	few	TRBJ1-1	TGTGCCAGTAGTCCCGCAGGGGTGAACACTGAAGCTTTCTTT	CASSPAGVNTEAFF
NA	TRBV30	few	TRBJ2-7	TGTGCCTGGAGACAGGGAGGCTCCTACGAGCAGTACTTC	CAWRQGGSYEQYF
NA	TRBV18	many	TRBJ2-1	TGTGCCAGCTCACCACGTGCCGGGACACAATACAATGAGCAGTTCTTC	CASSPRAGTQYNEQFF
NA	TRBV25-1	once	TRBJ2-7	TGTGCCAGCAGTGAATCGCCCGGAGACAGCTACGAGCAGTACTTC	CASSESPGDSYEQYF
NA	TRBV12-3/TRBV12-4	few	TRBJ1-3	TGTGCCAGCACCCCGACTACCTCTGGAAACACCATATATTTT	CASTPTTSGNTIYF
NA	TRBV20-1	many	TRBJ2-5	TGCAGTGCTAGAGGTCATAGGCCAGAGACCCAGTACTTC	CSARGHRPETQYF
TRBD2	TRBV6-4	NA	TRBJ2-1	TGTGCCAGCAGACAGACCGGACTAGCGGGAGGGAATGAGCAGTTCTTC	CASRQTGLAGGNEQFF
NA	TRBV29-1	many	TRBJ2-7	TGCAGCGTTGCCGGGCCGCTGCTTCACGAGCAGTACTTC	CSVAGPLLHEQYF
TRBD1	TRBV30	NA	TRBJ2-2	TGTGCCTGGATGAACCGGGACAGGGTACTTCTGGCGAACACCGGGGAGCTGTTTTTT	CAWMNRDRVLLANTGELFF
NA	TRBV5-8	NA	TRBJ2-3	TGTGCCAGCAGCCAGAGACAGGCGAGCACAGATACGCAGTATTTT	CASSQRQASTDTQYF